This T cell receptor beta chain was obtained from a study of regulatory T cells in long-lasting Graves disease. CDR3-region Arm-PCR and iRepertoire HTBI primers produced the TCR beta libraries. TCRdb passed the multiplex PCR reads through MiXCR, listing each CDR3 protein once. The sample yields about 470,000 distinct CDR3 sequences, 20% to 25% seen once. This clonotype was seen many times. As yet, its antigen is unknown. Study-level results: The study found persistent patients shared more public clonotypes (roughly 3,000) than new patients (966).

Sample time point: persistent/refractory GD, antithyroid drugs over 5 years with positive TRAb. Following extraction of RNA from PBMCs, that RNA was used to make the TCR library. This clonotype originated in a female donor with Graves disease. The sample here was peripheral blood mononuclear cells (PBMCs), taken when the disease was refractory, from a patient treated with antithyroid drugs.

CDR3 sequence reads: CASSSAGSTYEQYF. The CDR3 DNA follows: TGTGCCAGCAGTTCGGCCGGGAGCACCTACGAGCAGTACTTC. V is TRBV12-3 or TRBV12-4 and J is TRBJ2-7; D is possibly TRBD2 (6 bases). The length of the CDR3 is 14 residues. The V and J ends lost 4 bases and 2 bases respectively, with 12 bases between them.